Listed below are T cell receptor beta chains from one sample, sequenced in a study of somatic mutations in cytotoxic T cells in rheumatoid arthritis. Sequenced by immunoSEQ multiplex PCR; TCRdb stores in-frame clones only, minus some. The sample yields 14,000 or so clones, 65% to 75% seen once. Sequencing was performed on CD8+ T cells sorted from blood. Source of these receptors: an adult with rheumatoid arthritis. Each CDR3 is given with its conserved first and last residue.

v_call: TRBV6-6
j_call: TRBJ1-5
cdr3_aa: CASSYFGTGNNQPQHF

v_call: TRBV5-1
j_call: TRBJ2-3
cdr3_aa: CASSLARSLHTDTQYF

v_call: TRBV4-1
j_call: -
cdr3_aa: CASSQASSGSYEQYF

v_call: TRBV6-1
j_call: TRBJ2-7
cdr3_aa: CASSEGQGTYEQYF

v_call: TRBV7-2
j_call: TRBJ2-1
cdr3_aa: CASSFLPQAGASYNEQFF

v_call: TRBV9
j_call: TRBJ1-1
cdr3_aa: CASSALQGAYTEAFF

v_call: TRBV2
j_call: TRBJ2-4
cdr3_aa: CASSDGQGGMNIQYF

v_call: TRBV7-9
j_call: TRBJ2-5
cdr3_aa: CASSLAGGPGETQYF

v_call: TRBV2
j_call: TRBJ2-2
cdr3_aa: CASSDGWGGELFF

v_call: TRBV28
j_call: TRBJ1-5
cdr3_aa: CASSAIEGNQPQHF

v_call: TRBV21-1
j_call: TRBJ1-1
cdr3_aa: CASSKASGRMDTEAFF

v_call: TRBV28
j_call: TRBJ1-5
cdr3_aa: CASRGHLPYSNQPQHF

v_call: TRBV7-9
j_call: TRBJ2-3
cdr3_aa: CAQRAVSTDTQYF

v_call: TRBV5-6
j_call: TRBJ2-4
cdr3_aa: CASSLVVGDAKNIQYF

v_call: TRBV5-4
j_call: TRBJ2-2
cdr3_aa: CASSLWGTGELFF

v_call: TRBV27
j_call: TRBJ2-7
cdr3_aa: CASSFGGAYPNEQYF

v_call: TRBV14
j_call: TRBJ2-2
cdr3_aa: CASSLGTGELFF

v_call: TRBV4-1
j_call: TRBJ2-1
cdr3_aa: CASSRGGSEQFF

v_call: TRBV6-1
j_call: TRBJ2-1
cdr3_aa: CASRPGQGFNEQFF

v_call: TRBV6-5
j_call: TRBJ1-1
cdr3_aa: CASSFSEGTEAFF

v_call: TRBV2
j_call: TRBJ2-1
cdr3_aa: CASSPLGGQFF

v_call: TRBV7-9
j_call: TRBJ2-2
cdr3_aa: CASRNDQPTGELFF

v_call: TRBV5-4
j_call: -
cdr3_aa: CASSLEGGGSYEQYF

v_call: TRBV7-6
j_call: TRBJ2-1
cdr3_aa: CASSLDRARFGRDEQFF

v_call: TRBV9
j_call: TRBJ2-1
cdr3_aa: CASSDPGQGAYEQFF

v_call: TRBV27
j_call: TRBJ1-1
cdr3_aa: CASSLGTLNTEAFF

v_call: TRBV9
j_call: TRBJ2-7
cdr3_aa: CASSVGLAGDEQYF

v_call: TRBV6-4
j_call: TRBJ2-3
cdr3_aa: CASSTLAGTDTQYF

v_call: TRBV9
j_call: TRBJ2-7
cdr3_aa: CASSVVAGGSDEQYF

v_call: TRBV7-9
j_call: TRBJ2-1
cdr3_aa: CASSARTGAGYNEQFF

v_call: TRBV4-1
j_call: TRBJ1-1
cdr3_aa: CASSQDSSEAEAFF

v_call: TRBV4-2
j_call: TRBJ1-1
cdr3_aa: CASSPQAGGALEAFF

v_call: TRBV6-1
j_call: TRBJ1-1
cdr3_aa: CASSRGTGNTEAFF

v_call: TRBV5-6
j_call: TRBJ2-7
cdr3_aa: CASSLVAGASYEQYF

v_call: TRBV5-1
j_call: TRBJ2-7
cdr3_aa: CASGEGLAMNEQYF

v_call: TRBV29-1
j_call: TRBJ2-7
cdr3_aa: CGVELLAESSYEQYF

v_call: TRBV9
j_call: TRBJ1-3
cdr3_aa: CASSAGQISGNTIYF

v_call: TRBV4-2
j_call: TRBJ2-7
cdr3_aa: CASSQETSGIYEQYF

v_call: TRBV9
j_call: TRBJ1-2
cdr3_aa: CASSSESLFYGYTF

v_call: TRBV19
j_call: TRBJ2-1
cdr3_aa: CASSIRGTYNEQFF

v_call: TRBV10-3
j_call: TRBJ1-1
cdr3_aa: CAISTGGGTEAFF

v_call: TRBV7-9
j_call: TRBJ2-1
cdr3_aa: CASSRPGQVDNEQFF

v_call: TRBV2
j_call: TRBJ2-7
cdr3_aa: CASSGQGVSEQYF

v_call: TRBV6-5
j_call: TRBJ1-1
cdr3_aa: CASSQGGAAEAFF

v_call: TRBV6-4
j_call: TRBJ1-1
cdr3_aa: CASSDSTAGEAFF

v_call: TRBV6-5
j_call: TRBJ2-3
cdr3_aa: CASSSPRDGRHTQYF

v_call: TRBV5-1
j_call: -
cdr3_aa: CASSSPTNYEQYF

v_call: TRBV7-8
j_call: TRBJ2-1
cdr3_aa: CASSLRDRGPNEQFF

v_call: TRBV7-9
j_call: TRBJ2-1
cdr3_aa: CASSLELGRVF

v_call: TRBV5-4
j_call: TRBJ2-1
cdr3_aa: CASSLDRVSYNEQFF

v_call: TRBV2
j_call: TRBJ2-7
cdr3_aa: CASRRDLYEQYF

v_call: TRBV7-9
j_call: TRBJ2-6
cdr3_aa: CASSSTPSSGANVLTF

v_call: TRBV25-1
j_call: TRBJ2-1
cdr3_aa: CASSSGRLNEQFF

v_call: TRBV15
j_call: TRBJ1-4
cdr3_aa: CATSRSGEKLFF

v_call: TRBV11-2
j_call: TRBJ2-1
cdr3_aa: CASSLVVHEQFF

v_call: TRBV5-6
j_call: TRBJ2-7
cdr3_aa: CASSSLTSGRYYEQYF

v_call: TRBV9
j_call: TRBJ2-2
cdr3_aa: CASSVGLAGGGTGELFF